The 28 T cell receptor beta chains below all came from one sample that was sequenced in a study of T cell repertoires in cytomegalovirus infection. TCRdb re-called the reads through MiXCR, storing one row per CDR3 protein. Here the sample spans about 900,000 distinct CDR3 sequences, under 40% being singletons. The antigens these receptors bind are not known. The source was cultured CD8+ T cells from PBMCs, collected from culture after CMV antigen stimulation. These receptors were obtained from a human donor in good health (CMV status not recorded). Some clones in this sample may be carry-over from other donors' samples.

The J gene is TRBJ2-7, the V gene TRBV10-3; 8 nucleotides match TRBD1. Germline trimming cut 10 bases from V and 2 bases from J; bases unmatched to any gene: 4. The CDR3 sequence is 12 residues long. Germline V CDR1 and CDR2: ENHRY, SYGVKD. CDR3 in DNA: TGTGCCAGTACAGGGGGACCCTACGAGCAGTACTTC. Translated, it gives CASTGGPYEQYF.

A remark on this clonotype: One junction end disagrees with the germline gene, perhaps due to a read error. This chain joins TRBV2 and TRBJ2-1, with 10 bases that match TRBD1. The CDR3 spans 12 residues. Germline V CDR1 and CDR2: SNHLY, FYNNEI. CDR3 protein: CWTGGRYNEQFF. In DNA, the CDR3 is TGCTGGACAGGGGGACGATACAATGAGCAGTTCTTC.

This clonotype was observed a handful of times. The chain couples TRBV18 to TRBJ2-6; D is ambiguous. Trimming removed 0 bases at V and 2 bases at J, with 14 bases between. From germline, CDR1 is KGHSH and CDR2 LQKENI. The CDR3 is 18 residues long. CDR3 coding DNA: TGTGCCAGCTCACCACCCCCAGTCCTCGCAACTGGGGCCAACGTCCTGACTTTC. It translates to CASSPPPVLATGANVLTF.

In its sample, this clonotype was seen once. The rearrangement uses TRBV6-6 and TRBJ2-1, with 9 bases aligning to TRBD1. With 1 base clipped from V and 8 bases from J, the junction kept 9 bases outside the gene matches. The CDR3 has 16 residues. Germline CDR1 is MNHNY and CDR2 is SVGAGI (reference sequence). The CDR3 spells CASSYFPGQGLDEQFF. The CDR3 region has the DNA TGTGCCAGCAGTTACTTCCCGGGACAGGGTTTGGATGAGCAGTTCTTC.

The rearrangement links TRBV11-2 to TRBJ2-3; 8 nucleotides match TRBD2. The V gene's germline CDR1 is SGHAT and CDR2 FQNNGV. The CDR3 contains 16 residues. V lost 4 bases to trimming and J lost 2 bases; unmatched junction nucleotides: 8. The CDR3 DNA sequence: TGTGCCAGCAGCTCGTCCGCGGGGGGAAACACAGATACGCAGTATTTT. This codes for CASSSSAGGNTDTQYF.

V is TRBV29-1 and J is TRBJ2-5; the D gene could be TRBD1 or TRBD2 (5 bases each). Trimming stripped 5 bases from V and 5 bases from J, with 9 bases between. The length of the CDR3 is 11 residues. The germline V gene has CDR1 SQVTM and CDR2 ANQGSEA. The CDR3 coding sequence is TGCAGCGTTTCAGGGACGGAGACCCAGTACTTC. Protein product: CSVSGTETQYF. The entire variable domain, with the rest obtained from reference TRBV29-1 and TRBJ2-5, is as follows: SAVISQKPSRDICQRGTSLTIQCQVDSQVTMMFWYRQQPGQSLTLIATANQGSEATYESGFVIDKFPISRPNLTFSTLTVSNMSPEDSSIYLCSVSGTETQYFGPGTRLLVL.

The chain couples TRBV3-1 to TRBJ2-7; no firm D call. The length of the CDR3 is 14 residues. V dropped 0 bases and J dropped 3 bases, with 9 bases sitting between them. From germline, CDR1 is LGHDT and CDR2 YNNKEL (reference sequence). The CDR3 region is CASSQDSLRYEQYF. CDR3 bases: TGTGCCAGCAGCCAAGACAGCCTCCGCTACGAGCAGTACTTC.

This clonotype was picked up a small number of times. The chain links TRBV7-8 to TRBJ2-2; TRBD1 aligns across 9 bases. Per the germline V gene, CDR1 is SGHVS and CDR2 is FQNEAQ. This CDR3 has 18 residues. The V segment lost 5 bases and the J segment 7 bases; nucleotides outside the gene matches: 17. The CDR3 here is CASSGRTGEFSSSGELFF. CDR3 nucleotide sequence: TGTGCCAGCAGCGGTCGGACAGGGGAATTTAGTTCGAGCGGGGAGCTGTTTTTT.

The sample holds many counts of this clonotype. The chain is built from TRBV7-2 and TRBJ2-5; weak D call: TRBD2 (5 bases). The CDR3 has 16 amino acids. The V end lost 2 bases, the J end lost 1 base, and 14 bases lay between the germline ends. Germline V gene data show CDR1 as SGHTA and CDR2 as FQGNSA. The CDR3 coding sequence is TGTGCCAGCAGCTTAAGAGGGCTGATATTCCAAGAGACCCAGTACTTC. This translates into CASSLRGLIFQETQYF.

The chain employs TRBV7-2 and TRBJ2-7, with a weak D call TRBD1 (5 bases). The germline V gene encodes CDR1 SGHTA and CDR2 FQGNSA. The CDR3 extends over 12 amino acids. V lost 6 bases and J 6 bases, leaving 12 bases between the germline ends. The DNA of the CDR3 is TGTGCCAGCAGTCCTACAGGTACCGAGCAGTACGTC. Residues: CASSPTGTEQYV.

This clonotype was seen a handful of times. The chain links TRBV3-1 to TRBJ1-5; 10 nucleotides match TRBD1. Per the germline V gene, CDR1 is LGHDT and CDR2 is YNNKEL (reference sequence). Trimming at V came to 4 bases and at J to 6 bases, leaving 6 bases not matched to a gene. CDR3 length: 15 amino acids. The CDR3 region has the DNA TGTGCCAGCAGCCCCGGGACAGGGGTTGGTCAGCCCCAGCATTTT. Translated: CASSPGTGVGQPQHF.

About this clonotype: An end of the junction differs from the germline gene, which may be a read error. V and J are TRBV28 and TRBJ2-2; unclear D gene. This CDR3 spans 11 amino acids. Germline-derived CDR1 and CDR2 are MDHEN and SYDVKM. CDR3 sequence reads: CVSIGPGELFF. The CDR3 region has the DNA TGTGTCAGCATCGGTCCCGGGGAGCTGTTTTTT.

The CDR3 sequence: CASSARGGNSNDEQFF. The CDR3 DNA is TGTGCCAGCAGTGCGCGGGGGGGTAATTCCAACGATGAGCAGTTCTTC. This chain uses TRBV6-4 with TRBJ2-1; 9 positions match TRBD2. The CDR3 spans 16 residues. J gave up 8 bases and V 4 bases, and 12 bases lay outside the gene matches. Germline values: CDR1 MRHNA, CDR2 SNTAGT.

This clonotype has a handful of counts. The chain has TRBV7-6 and TRBJ1-2; weak D call: TRBD1 (6 bases). CDR3 length equals 16 residues. Trimming left V 2 bases short and J 0 bases short, with 13 bases between. Germline CDR1 SGHVS, CDR2 FNYEAQ. CDR3 loop: CASSLNWGPANYGYTF. The DNA of the CDR3 is TGTGCCAGCAGCTTAAACTGGGGGCCAGCTAACTATGGCTACACCTTC.

This clonotype was counted once. The gene calls are TRBV7-9 and TRBJ2-1; D ambiguous. Germline V gene lookup returns CDR1 SEHNR and CDR2 FQNEAQ (reference sequence). This CDR3 has 17 amino acids. Deletions cut 4 bases from V and 0 bases from J, with 16 bases between. The CDR3: CASSSNRHLGSYNEQFF. The DNA for the CDR3 is TGTGCCAGCAGCTCTAACCGACATCTTGGCTCCTACAATGAGCAGTTCTTC.

The V call is TRBV25-1, the J call TRBJ2-1; 8 bases line up with TRBD1. V was pared by 8 bases and J by 4 bases, with 4 bases of the junction left unmatched. Looked up from germline, CDR1 is MGHDK and CDR2 is SYGVNS. The CDR3 covers 13 residues. The CDR3 reads CASCWTGYNEQFF. CDR3 DNA: TGTGCCAGCTGCTGGACAGGGTACAATGAGCAGTTCTTC. Based on the CDR3 plus reference TRBV25-1 and TRBJ2-1, the full variable domain is EADIYQTPRYLVIGTGKKITLECSQTMGHDKMYWYQQDPGMELHLIHYSYGVNSTEKGDLSSESTVSRIRTEHFPLTLESARPSHTSQYLCASCWTGYNEQFFGPGTRLTVL.

Concerning this clonotype itself: One end of the junction fails to match germline, which may point to a read error. The rearrangement joins TRBV14 to TRBJ2-5; D ambiguous. The CDR3 sequence is 13 residues long. Germline V lookup: CDR1 SGHDN, CDR2 FVKESK. The CDR3 DNA sequence: TGTGCCAGCGGGTCGGTTCGGCAAGAGGCCCAGTACTTC. It encodes CASGSVRQEAQYF. Complete variable domain (other parts from reference TRBV14 and TRBJ2-5): EAGVTQFPSHSVIEKGQTVTLRCDPISGHDNLYWYRRVMGKEIKFLLHFVKESKQDESGMPNNRFLAERTGGTYSTLKVQPAELEDSGVYFCASGSVRQEAQYFGPGTRLLVL.

The genes are TRBV6-6 and TRBJ2-7; TRBD2 matches 10 bases. The germline V gene encodes CDR1 MNHNY and CDR2 SVGAGI (reference sequence). V trimming: 7 bases; J trimming: 4 bases; junction bases outside the gene matches: 7. The CDR3 is made up of 14 amino acids. In DNA form, the CDR3 reads TGTGCCAGCACCTTAGCGGGGGGCTCATACGAGCAGTACGTC. It yields the protein CASTLAGGSYEQYV.

The chain is built from TRBV20-1 and TRBJ2-1; 7 bases map to TRBD2. CDR1 and CDR2 (germline): DFQATT, SNEGSKA (reference sequence). The CDR3 contains 15 residues. V was pared by 3 bases and J by 0 bases, with 5 bases of the junction left unmatched. The DNA for the CDR3 is TGCAGTGCTAGGGAAGCGGGGAGCTCCTACAATGAGCAGTTCTTC. Its translation: CSAREAGSSYNEQFF.

This clonotype appeared many times. CDR3 loop: CASSQAYNQPQHF. As DNA, the CDR3 is TGTGCCAGCTCTCAGGCTTACAATCAGCCCCAGCATTTT. V and J are TRBV12-3 or TRBV12-4 and TRBJ1-5; D gene unclear. The CDR3 contains 13 residues. Trimming cost V 8 bases and J 3 bases, with 11 bases left between them.

The chain is built from TRBV5-6 and TRBJ2-3, with D possibly TRBD2 on 6 matching bases. The ends were cut back, 2 bases at V and 5 bases at J, with 12 bases in the middle. The germline V gene has CDR1 SGHDT and CDR2 YYEEEE. This CDR3 is 14 amino acids long. The CDR3: CASSFGGSGDTQYF. As DNA, the CDR3 is TGTGCCAGCAGCTTTGGGGGGAGCGGAGATACGCAGTATTTT.

This clonotype was counted many times. The rearrangement uses TRBV7-9 and TRBJ2-5; 7 positions agree with TRBD1. The trim removed 0 bases at V and 7 bases at J, leaving 5 bases unmatched. The length of the CDR3 is 14 residues. Germline CDR1 is SEHNR and CDR2 is FQNEAQ (reference sequence). The CDR3 protein is CASSLASAGGTQYF. CDR3 DNA: TGTGCCAGCAGCTTAGCGTCGGCAGGGGGGACCCAGTACTTC.

This clonotype has a count of ten or more. CDR3 nucleotide sequence: TGTGCCAGCAGCCTTCGTCCGAACACTGAAGCTTTCTTT. The encoded protein is CASSLRPNTEAFF. The V call is TRBV7-6, the J call TRBJ1-1; the D is unclear. The CDR3 covers 13 residues. CDR1 is SGHVS, CDR2 FNYEAQ, per germline. Trimming removed 5 bases at V and 1 base at J, with 8 bases between.

The chain links TRBV27 to TRBJ2-2, with a possible D match to TRBD1 (5 bases). The ends were cut back, 6 bases at V and 4 bases at J, with 12 bases in the middle. Germline V gene lookup returns CDR1 MNHEY and CDR2 SMNVEV (reference sequence). The CDR3 has 14 residues. The CDR3 DNA is TGTGCCAGCAGCCAATTCACAGGCACCGGGGAGCTGTTTTTT. The encoded protein is CASSQFTGTGELFF.

The rearrangement links TRBV14 to TRBJ1-6; 8 nucleotides line up with TRBD1. There are 16 residues in the CDR3. V shed 2 bases, J shed 4 bases, and the junction held 4 bases outside the gene matches. Germline V lookup: CDR1 SGHDN, CDR2 FVKESK. CDR3 protein: CASSQRDRIYNSPLHF. The CDR3 coding sequence is TGTGCCAGCAGCCAAAGGGACAGGATTTATAATTCACCCCTCCACTTT.

The chain employs TRBV9 and TRBJ2-1; 7 bases line up with TRBD2. The germline CDR1 and CDR2 sequences are SGDLS and YYNGEE. The CDR3 is 14 residues long. V shed 3 bases, J shed 8 bases, and the junction held 8 bases outside the gene matches. The CDR3 coding sequence is TGTGCCAGCAGCGCGGGGGGTCGGCAATATGAGCAGTTCTTC. It is translated as CASSAGGRQYEQFF.

The table lists this clonotype with many counts. The rearrangement uses TRBV28 and TRBJ1-2; the match to TRBD1 covers 12 bases. This CDR3 is 16 amino acids long. Per germline, CDR1 MDHEN and CDR2 SYDVKM. V lost 4 bases, J lost 4 bases, and 7 bases stayed unmatched. CDR3 nucleotide sequence: TGTGCCAGCAGTTCTAGGGACAGGGGGCTGGGCTATGGCTACACCTTC. Encoded protein: CASSSRDRGLGYGYTF.

This CDR3 reads CASSERGLAYNEQFF. In nucleotides, the CDR3 is TGTGCCAGCAGTGAACGGGGACTAGCCTACAATGAGCAGTTCTTC. V is TRBV25-1 and J is TRBJ2-1; 8 positions agree with TRBD2. The germline CDR1 and CDR2 sequences are MGHDK and SYGVNS. Trimming at V came to 2 bases and at J to 2 bases, leaving 2 bases not matched to a gene. This CDR3 spans 15 amino acids. The full variable domain, rest sourced from reference TRBV25-1 and TRBJ2-1, is EADIYQTPRYLVIGTGKKITLECSQTMGHDKMYWYQQDPGMELHLIHYSYGVNSTEKGDLSSESTVSRIRTEHFPLTLESARPSHTSQYLCASSERGLAYNEQFFGPGTRLTVL.